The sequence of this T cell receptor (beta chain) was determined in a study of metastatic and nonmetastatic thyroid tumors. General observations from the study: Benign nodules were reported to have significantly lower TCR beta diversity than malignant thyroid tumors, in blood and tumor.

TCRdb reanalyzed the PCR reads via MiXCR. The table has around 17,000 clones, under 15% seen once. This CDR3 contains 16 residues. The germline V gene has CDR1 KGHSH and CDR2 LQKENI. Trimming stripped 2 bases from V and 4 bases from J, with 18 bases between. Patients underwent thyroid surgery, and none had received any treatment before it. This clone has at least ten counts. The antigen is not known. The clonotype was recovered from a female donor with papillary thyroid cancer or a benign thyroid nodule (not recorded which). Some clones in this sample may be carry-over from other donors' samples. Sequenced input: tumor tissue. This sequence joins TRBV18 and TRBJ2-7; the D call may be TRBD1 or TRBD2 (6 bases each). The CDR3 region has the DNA TGTGCCAGCTCACCAAGGCCCGGGGGCGCGGTATACGAGCAGTACTTC. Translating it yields CASSPRPGGAVYEQYF.